This T cell receptor (beta chain) was documented in a study of shared clonotypes between healthy human individuals. The wider study: Researchers assigned three CD4 naive, three CD4 memory, two CD8 naive and one CD8 memory plate to each donor.

Each sample came from a Caucasian adult donor living in Nashville, Tennessee. CD4+ cells were split into CD45RA+ naive and CD45RA-negative memory subsets. Study-level findings and limits: Although depth was large, rarefaction showed that sequencing of the sorted subsets was incomplete.

As for this clone: Its antigen is not identified.

Measured with immunoSEQ multiplex PCR; TCRdb has only the in-frame clones, and not every one. Among 1,400,000 or so clones listed, approximately 98.5% were seen once. Germline assignment: CDR1 MNHEY and CDR2 SVGAGI. V was pared by 1 base and J by 5 bases, with 3 bases between. The CDR3 is 11 amino acids. Sequencing input: naive CD4+ T cells sorted from blood. Sample subset: CD45RA+ positively selected. The chain combines TRBV6-5 with TRBJ2-7; D unclear. The TCR comes from a young man in good health. The CDR3 DNA reads as TGTGCCAGCAGTTACTTGAACGAGCAGTACTTC. This codes for CASSYLNEQYF.